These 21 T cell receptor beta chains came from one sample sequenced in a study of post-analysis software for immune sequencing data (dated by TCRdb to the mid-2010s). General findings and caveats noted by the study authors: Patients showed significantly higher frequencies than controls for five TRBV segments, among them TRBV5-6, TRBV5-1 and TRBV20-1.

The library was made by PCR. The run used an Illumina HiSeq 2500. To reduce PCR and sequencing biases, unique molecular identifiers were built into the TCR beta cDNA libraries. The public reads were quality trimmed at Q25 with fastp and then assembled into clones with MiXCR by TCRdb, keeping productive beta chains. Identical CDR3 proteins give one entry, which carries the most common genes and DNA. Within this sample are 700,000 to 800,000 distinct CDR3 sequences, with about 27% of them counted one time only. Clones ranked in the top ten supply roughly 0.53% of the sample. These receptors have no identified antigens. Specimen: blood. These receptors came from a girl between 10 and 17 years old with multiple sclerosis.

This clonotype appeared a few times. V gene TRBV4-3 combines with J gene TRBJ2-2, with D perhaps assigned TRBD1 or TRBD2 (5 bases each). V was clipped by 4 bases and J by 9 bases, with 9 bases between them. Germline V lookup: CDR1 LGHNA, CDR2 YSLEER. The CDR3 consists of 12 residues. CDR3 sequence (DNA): TGCGCCAGCAGCCCCACGGGGCGGGAGCTGTTTTTT. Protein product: CASSPTGRELFF.

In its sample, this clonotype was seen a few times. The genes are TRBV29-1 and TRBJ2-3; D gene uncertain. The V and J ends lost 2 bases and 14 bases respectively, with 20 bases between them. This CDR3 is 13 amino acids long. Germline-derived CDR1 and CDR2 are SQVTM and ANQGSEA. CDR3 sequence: CSVEKELGDPGYF. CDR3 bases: TGCAGCGTTGAAAAAGAGTTAGGCGATCCTGGGTATTTT.

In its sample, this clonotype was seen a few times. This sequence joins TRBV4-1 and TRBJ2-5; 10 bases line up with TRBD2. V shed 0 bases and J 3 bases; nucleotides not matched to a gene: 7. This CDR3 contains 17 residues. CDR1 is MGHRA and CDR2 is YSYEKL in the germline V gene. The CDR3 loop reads CASSQESAGGPEETQYF. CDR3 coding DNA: TGCGCCAGCAGCCAAGAATCAGCGGGGGGGCCTGAAGAGACCCAGTACTTC.

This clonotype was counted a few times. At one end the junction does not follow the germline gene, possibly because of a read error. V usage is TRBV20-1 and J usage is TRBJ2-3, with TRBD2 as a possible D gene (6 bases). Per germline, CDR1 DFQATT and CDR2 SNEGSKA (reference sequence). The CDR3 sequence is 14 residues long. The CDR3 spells CSVRAWGDTDTQYF. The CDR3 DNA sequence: TGCAGTGTTAGAGCTTGGGGGGACACAGATACGCAGTATTTT.

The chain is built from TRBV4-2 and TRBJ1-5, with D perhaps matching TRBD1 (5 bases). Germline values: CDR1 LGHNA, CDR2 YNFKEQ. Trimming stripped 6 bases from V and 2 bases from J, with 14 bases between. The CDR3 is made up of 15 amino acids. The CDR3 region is CASRPTGDRNQPQHF. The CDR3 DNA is TGTGCCAGCAGGCCAACAGGAGATCGCAATCAGCCCCAGCATTTT.

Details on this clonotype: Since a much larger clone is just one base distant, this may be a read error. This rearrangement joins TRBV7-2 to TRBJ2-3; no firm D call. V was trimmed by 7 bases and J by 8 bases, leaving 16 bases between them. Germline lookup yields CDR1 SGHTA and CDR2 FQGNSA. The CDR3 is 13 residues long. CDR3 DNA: TGTGCCAGCAACTCCCCGTTTATTTCTACGCAGTATTTT. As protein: CASNSPFISTQYF.

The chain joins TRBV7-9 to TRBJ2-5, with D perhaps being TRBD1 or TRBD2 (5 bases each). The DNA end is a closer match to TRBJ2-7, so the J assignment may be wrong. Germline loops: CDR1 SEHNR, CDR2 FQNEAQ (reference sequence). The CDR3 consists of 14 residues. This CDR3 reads CASSLRDLLYEQYF. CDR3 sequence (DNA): TGTGCCAGCAGCTTACGGGACCTACTCTACGAGCAGTACTTC.

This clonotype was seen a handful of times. CDR3 region: CASSLIGGDTQYF. Here the CDR3 DNA reads TGTGCCAGCAGCCTCATAGGGGGGGATACGCAGTATTTT. This rearrangement joins TRBV11-2 to TRBJ2-3; either TRBD1 or TRBD2 may fit D (6 bases each). Germline CDR1 is SGHAT and CDR2 is FQNNGV. The CDR3 is 13 residues long. The ends were cut back, 5 bases at V and 6 bases at J, with 12 bases in the middle.

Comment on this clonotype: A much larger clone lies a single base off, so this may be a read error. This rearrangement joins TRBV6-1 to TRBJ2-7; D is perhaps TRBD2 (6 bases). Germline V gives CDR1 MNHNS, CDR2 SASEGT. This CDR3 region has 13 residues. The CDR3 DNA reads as TGTGTCAGCAGTTGGGAGGACTCCTACGAGCAGTACTTC. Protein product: CVSSWEDSYEQYF.

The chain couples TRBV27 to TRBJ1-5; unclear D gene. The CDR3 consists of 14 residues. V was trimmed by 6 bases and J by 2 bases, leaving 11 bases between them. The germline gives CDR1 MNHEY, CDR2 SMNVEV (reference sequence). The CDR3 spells CASSARGGNQPQHF. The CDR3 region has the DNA TGTGCCAGCAGCGCCCGGGGAGGCAATCAGCCCCAGCATTTT.

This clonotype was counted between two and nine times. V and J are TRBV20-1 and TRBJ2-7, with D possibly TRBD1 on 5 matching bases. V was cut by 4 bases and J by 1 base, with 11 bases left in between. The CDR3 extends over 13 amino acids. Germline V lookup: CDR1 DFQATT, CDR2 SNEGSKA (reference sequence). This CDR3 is CSATTTASYEQYF. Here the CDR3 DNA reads TGCAGTGCTACCACGACAGCTTCCTACGAGCAGTACTTC.

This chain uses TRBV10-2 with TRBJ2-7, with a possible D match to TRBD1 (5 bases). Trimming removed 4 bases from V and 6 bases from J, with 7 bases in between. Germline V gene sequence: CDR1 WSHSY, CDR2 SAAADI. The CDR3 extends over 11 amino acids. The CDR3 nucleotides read TGCGCCAGCAGTGTGACAGCCGAGCAGTACTTC. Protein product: CASSVTAEQYF.

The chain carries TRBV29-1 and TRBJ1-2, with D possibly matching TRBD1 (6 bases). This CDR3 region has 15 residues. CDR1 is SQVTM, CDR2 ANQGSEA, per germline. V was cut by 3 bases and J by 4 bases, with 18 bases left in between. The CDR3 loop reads CSVEIRRQATYGYTF. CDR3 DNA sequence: TGCAGCGTTGAGATTAGACGACAGGCGACCTATGGCTACACCTTC.

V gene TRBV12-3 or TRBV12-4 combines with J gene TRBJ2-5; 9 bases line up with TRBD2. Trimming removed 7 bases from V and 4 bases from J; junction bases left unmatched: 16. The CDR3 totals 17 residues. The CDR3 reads CASTPRASGALRETQYF. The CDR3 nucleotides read TGTGCCAGCACTCCTCGGGCTAGCGGGGCTCTCCGAGAGACCCAGTACTTC.

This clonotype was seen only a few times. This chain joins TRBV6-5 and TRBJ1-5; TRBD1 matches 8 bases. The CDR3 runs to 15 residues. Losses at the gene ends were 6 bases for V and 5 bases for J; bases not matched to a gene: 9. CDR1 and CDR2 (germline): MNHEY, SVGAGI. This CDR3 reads CASSRTMTGDQPQHF. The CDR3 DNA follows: TGTGCCAGCAGCCGTACTATGACAGGGGATCAGCCCCAGCATTTT.

CDR3 in amino acids: CASSPPGGSEQYF. The CDR3 nucleotides are TGTGCCAGCAGCCCGCCCGGCGGGTCCGAGCAGTACTTC. V and J are TRBV6-5 and TRBJ2-7; D possibly corresponds to TRBD2 (5 bases). Per the germline V gene, CDR1 is MNHEY and CDR2 is SVGAGI. The CDR3 is 13 amino acids. The V end lost 6 bases, the J end lost 6 bases, and 15 bases lay between the germline ends.

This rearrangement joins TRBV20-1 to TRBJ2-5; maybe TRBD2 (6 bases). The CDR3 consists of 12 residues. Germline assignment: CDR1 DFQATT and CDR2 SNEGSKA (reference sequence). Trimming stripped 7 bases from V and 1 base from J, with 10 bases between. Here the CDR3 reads CSVQTSQETQYF. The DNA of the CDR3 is TGCAGTGTTCAGACTAGCCAAGAGACCCAGTACTTC.

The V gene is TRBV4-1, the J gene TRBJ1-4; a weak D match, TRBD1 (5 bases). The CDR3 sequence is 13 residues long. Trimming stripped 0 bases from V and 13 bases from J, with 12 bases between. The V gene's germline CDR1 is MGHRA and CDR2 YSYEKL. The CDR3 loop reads CASSQDGAGGLFF. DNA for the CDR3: TGCGCCAGCAGCCAAGATGGGGCAGGAGGACTGTTTTTT.

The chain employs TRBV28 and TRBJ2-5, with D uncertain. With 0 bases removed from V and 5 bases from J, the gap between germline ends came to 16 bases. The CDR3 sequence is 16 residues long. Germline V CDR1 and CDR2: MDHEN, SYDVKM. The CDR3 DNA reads TGTGCCAGCAGTTTATGGAGGCCTTCCGGGCTTGAGACCCAGTACTTC. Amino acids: CASSLWRPSGLETQYF.

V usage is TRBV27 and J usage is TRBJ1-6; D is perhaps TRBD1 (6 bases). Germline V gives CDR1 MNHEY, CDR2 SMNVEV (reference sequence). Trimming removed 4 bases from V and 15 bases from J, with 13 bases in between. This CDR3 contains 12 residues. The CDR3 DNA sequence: TGTGCCAGCAGTTCGGACAGCGGGAGCCTCCACTTT. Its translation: CASSSDSGSLHF.

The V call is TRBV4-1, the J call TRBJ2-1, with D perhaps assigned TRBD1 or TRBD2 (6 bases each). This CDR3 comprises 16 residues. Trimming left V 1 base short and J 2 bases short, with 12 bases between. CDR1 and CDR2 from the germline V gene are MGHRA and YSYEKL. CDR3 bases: TGCGCCAGCAGCCAAGTCCCGGGGGCCCCCTACAATGAGCAGTTCTTC. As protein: CASSQVPGAPYNEQFF.